Given below is one T cell receptor (beta chain) in context. Its specificity is not known. The data originate from a study of shared clonotypes between healthy human individuals. Turning to the study itself: The composition of the donors was a couple of women and a few men aged 18 to 49. The study, taken as a whole, reports: Among donors, sharing of clonotypes was expected to be affected by sequencing depth.

TCRdb's table, derived via immunoSEQ multiplex PCR, lists solely in-frame clones and lacks some. The sample lists under 650,000 clones; less than 96% were seen once. The CDR3 length is 14 residues. Germline assignment: CDR1 LNHDA and CDR2 SQIVND (reference sequence). The trim removed 4 bases at V and 2 bases at J, leaving 4 bases unmatched. In the CD4+ fraction, cells were divided into CD45RA+ naive and CD45RA-negative memory subsets. Sequenced input: naive CD4+ T cells sorted from blood. The subset was: CD45RA+ positively selected. The receptor's source is a woman aged 25 to 45 in good health. V is TRBV19 and J is TRBJ1-2; 7 bases agree with TRBD1. The CDR3 reads CASSTTGANYGYTF. DNA for the CDR3: TGTGCCAGTAGTACTACAGGGGCGAACTATGGCTACACCTTC.